This T cell receptor (beta chain) comes out of a study of control samples from healthy donors and cancer patients. Using immunoSEQ multiplex PCR, the repertoire was profiled, and TCRdb retains in-frame clones only, with some absent. The data hold under 200,000 clones, with about 90% observed a single time. CDR1 is MNHEY, CDR2 SVGEGT, per germline. V was pared by 0 bases and J by 3 bases, with 15 bases between. The CDR3 consists of 17 residues. The sample comprised blood. The chain joins TRBV6-2 or TRBV6-3 to TRBJ2-1; D is possibly TRBD1 (6 bases). The TCR was taken from a woman in her twenties or thirties in good health. DNA of the CDR3: TGTGCCAGCAGTTACTCGACCCAGACAGGAAGCTACAATGAGCAGTTCTTC. Translation gives CASSYSTQTGSYNEQFF.